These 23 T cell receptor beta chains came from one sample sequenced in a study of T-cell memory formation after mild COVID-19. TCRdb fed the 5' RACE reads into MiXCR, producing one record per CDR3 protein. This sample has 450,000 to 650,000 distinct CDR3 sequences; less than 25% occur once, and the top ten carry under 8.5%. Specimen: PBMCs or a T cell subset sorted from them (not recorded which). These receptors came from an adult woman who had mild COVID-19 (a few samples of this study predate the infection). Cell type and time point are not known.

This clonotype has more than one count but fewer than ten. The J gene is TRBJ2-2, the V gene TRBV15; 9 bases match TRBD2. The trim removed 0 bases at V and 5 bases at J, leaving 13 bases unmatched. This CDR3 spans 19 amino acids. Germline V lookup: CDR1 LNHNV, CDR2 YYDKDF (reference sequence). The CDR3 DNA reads TGTGCCACCAGCAGAGATCGACTAGCGGCTGTCGCGGGGACCGGGGAGCTGTTTTTT. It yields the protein CATSRDRLAAVAGTGELFF. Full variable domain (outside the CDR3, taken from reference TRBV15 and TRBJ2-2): DAMVIQNPRYQVTQFGKPVTLSCSQTLNHNVMYWYQQKSSQAPKLLFHYYDKDFNNEADTPDNFQSRRPNTSFCFLDIRSPGLGDTAMYLCATSRDRLAAVAGTGELFFGEGSRLTVL.

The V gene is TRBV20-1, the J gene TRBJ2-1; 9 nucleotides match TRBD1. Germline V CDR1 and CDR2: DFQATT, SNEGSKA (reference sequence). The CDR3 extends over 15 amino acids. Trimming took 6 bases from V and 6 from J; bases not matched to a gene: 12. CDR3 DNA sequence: TGCAGTGCAGTTCCGGGACAGGGTTTCGGCAATGAGCAGTTCTTC. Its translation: CSAVPGQGFGNEQFF.

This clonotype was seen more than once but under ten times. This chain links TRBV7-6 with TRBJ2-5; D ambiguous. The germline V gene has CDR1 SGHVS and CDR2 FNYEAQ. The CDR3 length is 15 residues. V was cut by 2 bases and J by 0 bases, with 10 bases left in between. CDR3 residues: CASSLRQPHQETQYF. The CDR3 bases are TGTGCCAGCAGCTTACGTCAGCCACACCAAGAGACCCAGTACTTC. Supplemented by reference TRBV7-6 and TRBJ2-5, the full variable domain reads GAGVSQSPRYKVTKRGQDVALRCDPISGHVSLYWYRQALGQGPEFLTYFNYEAQQDKSGLPNDRFSAERPEGSISTLTIQRTEQRDSAMYRCASSLRQPHQETQYFGPGTRLLVL.

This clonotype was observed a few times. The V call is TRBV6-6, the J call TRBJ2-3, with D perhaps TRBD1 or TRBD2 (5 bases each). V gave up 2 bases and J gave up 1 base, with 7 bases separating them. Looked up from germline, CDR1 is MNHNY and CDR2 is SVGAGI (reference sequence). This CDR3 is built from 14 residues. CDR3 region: CASSYLGGTDTQYF. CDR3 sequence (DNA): TGTGCCAGCAGTTACCTGGGGGGCACAGATACGCAGTATTTT.

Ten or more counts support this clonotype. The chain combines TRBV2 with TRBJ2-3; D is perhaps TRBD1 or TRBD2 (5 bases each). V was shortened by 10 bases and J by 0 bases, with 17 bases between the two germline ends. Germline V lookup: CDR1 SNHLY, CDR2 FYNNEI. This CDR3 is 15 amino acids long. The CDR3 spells CAMKMGDYSTDTQYF. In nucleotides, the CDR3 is TGTGCCATGAAAATGGGGGATTATAGCACAGATACGCAGTATTTT.

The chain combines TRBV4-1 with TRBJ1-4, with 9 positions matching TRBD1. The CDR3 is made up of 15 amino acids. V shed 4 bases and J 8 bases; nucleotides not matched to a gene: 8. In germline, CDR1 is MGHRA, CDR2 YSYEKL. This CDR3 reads CASSPRTGDIEKLFF. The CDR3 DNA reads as TGCGCCAGCAGCCCACGGACAGGGGATATCGAAAAACTGTTTTTT.

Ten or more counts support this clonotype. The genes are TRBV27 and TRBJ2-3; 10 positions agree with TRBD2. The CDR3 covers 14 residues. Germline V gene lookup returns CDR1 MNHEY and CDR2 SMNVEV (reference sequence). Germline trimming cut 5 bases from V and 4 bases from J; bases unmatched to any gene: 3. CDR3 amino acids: CASSVGTSADTQYF. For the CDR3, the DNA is TGTGCCAGCAGTGTCGGGACTAGCGCAGATACGCAGTATTTT.

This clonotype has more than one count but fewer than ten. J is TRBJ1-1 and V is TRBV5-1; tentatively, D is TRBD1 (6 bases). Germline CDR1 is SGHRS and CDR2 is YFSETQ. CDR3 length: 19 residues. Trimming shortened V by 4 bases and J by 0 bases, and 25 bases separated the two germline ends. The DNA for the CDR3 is TGCGCCAGCAGCCGTGGACAGCGCTCTACTAAGGAGATGAACACTGAAGCTTTCTTT. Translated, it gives CASSRGQRSTKEMNTEAFF.

The DNA of the CDR3 is TGTGCCTGGAAACGGACAGCAAATGAAAAACTGTTTTTT. Its protein is CAWKRTANEKLFF. The chain links TRBV30 to TRBJ1-4; a weak D match, TRBD1 (6 bases). Germline assignment: CDR1 GTSNPN and CDR2 SVGIG (reference sequence). The ends were cut back, 4 bases at V and 5 bases at J, with 11 bases in the middle. This CDR3 contains 13 residues.

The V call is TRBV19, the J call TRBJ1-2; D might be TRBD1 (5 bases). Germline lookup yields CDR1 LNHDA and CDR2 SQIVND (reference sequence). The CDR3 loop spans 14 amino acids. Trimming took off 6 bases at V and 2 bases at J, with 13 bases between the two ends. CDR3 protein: CASSFLGRNYGYTF. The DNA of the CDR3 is TGTGCCAGTAGCTTCCTGGGACGGAACTATGGCTACACCTTC.

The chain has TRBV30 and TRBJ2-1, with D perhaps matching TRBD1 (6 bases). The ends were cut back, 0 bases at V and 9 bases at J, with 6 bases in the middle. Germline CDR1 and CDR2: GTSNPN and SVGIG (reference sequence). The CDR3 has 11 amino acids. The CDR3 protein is CAWSVGGEQFF. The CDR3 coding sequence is TGTGCCTGGAGTGTAGGGGGTGAGCAGTTCTTC.

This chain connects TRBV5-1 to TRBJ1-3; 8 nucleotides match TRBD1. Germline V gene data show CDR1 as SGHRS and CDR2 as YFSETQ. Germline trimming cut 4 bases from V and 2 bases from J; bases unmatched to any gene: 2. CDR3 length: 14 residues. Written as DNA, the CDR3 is TGCGCCAGCAGCACAGGGGGTACTGGAAACACCATATATTTT. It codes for CASSTGGTGNTIYF.

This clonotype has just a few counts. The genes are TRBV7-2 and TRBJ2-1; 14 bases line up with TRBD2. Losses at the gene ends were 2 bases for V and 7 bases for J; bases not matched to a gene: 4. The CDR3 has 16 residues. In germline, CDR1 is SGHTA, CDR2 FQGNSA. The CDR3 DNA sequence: TGTGCCAGCAGCTTATACGGGACTAGCGGGAGTAATGAGCAGTTCTTC. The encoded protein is CASSLYGTSGSNEQFF.

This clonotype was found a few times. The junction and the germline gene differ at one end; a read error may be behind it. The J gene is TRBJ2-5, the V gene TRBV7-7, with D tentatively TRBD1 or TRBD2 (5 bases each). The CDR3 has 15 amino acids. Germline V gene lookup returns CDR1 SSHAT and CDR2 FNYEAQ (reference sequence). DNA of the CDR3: TGTGCTAGCAGCTTAGACGGGACGCCCACCGGGACCCAGTACTTC. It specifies CASSLDGTPTGTQYF.

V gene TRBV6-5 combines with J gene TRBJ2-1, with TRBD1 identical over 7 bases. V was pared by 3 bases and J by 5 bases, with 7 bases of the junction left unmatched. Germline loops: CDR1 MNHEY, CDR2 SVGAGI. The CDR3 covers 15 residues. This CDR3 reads CASSYYGDRDNEQFF. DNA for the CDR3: TGTGCCAGCAGTTATTATGGGGACAGAGACAATGAGCAGTTCTTC.

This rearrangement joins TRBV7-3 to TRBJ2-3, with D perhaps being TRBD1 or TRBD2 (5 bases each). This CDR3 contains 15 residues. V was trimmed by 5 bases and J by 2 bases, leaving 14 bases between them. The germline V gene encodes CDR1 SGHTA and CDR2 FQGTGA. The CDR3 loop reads CASSPGTLYTDTQYF. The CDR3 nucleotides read TGTGCCAGCAGCCCAGGGACCTTATACACAGATACGCAGTATTTT.

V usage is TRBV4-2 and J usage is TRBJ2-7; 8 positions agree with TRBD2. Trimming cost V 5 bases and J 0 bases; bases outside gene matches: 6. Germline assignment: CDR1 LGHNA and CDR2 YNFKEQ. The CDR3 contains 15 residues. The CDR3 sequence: CASSLPLAASYEQYF. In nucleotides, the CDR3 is TGTGCCAGCAGCTTGCCACTAGCGGCCTCCTACGAGCAGTACTTC.

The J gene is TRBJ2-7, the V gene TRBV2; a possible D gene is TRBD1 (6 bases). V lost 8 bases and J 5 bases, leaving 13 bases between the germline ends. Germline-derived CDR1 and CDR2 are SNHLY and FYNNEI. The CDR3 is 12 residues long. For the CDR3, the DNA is TGTGCCAGCGACAGGACCCGCAACGAGCAGTACTTC. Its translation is CASDRTRNEQYF. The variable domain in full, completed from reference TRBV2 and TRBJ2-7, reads EPEVTQTPSHQVTQMGQEVILRCVPISNHLYFYWYRQILGQKVEFLVSFYNNEISEKSEIFDDQFSVERPDGSNFTLKIRSTKLEDSAMYFCASDRTRNEQYFGPGTRLTVT.

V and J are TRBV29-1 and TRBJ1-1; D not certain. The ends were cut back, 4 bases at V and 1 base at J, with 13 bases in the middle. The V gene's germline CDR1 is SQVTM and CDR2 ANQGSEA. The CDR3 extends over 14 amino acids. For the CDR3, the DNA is TGCAGCGTTGCCCCGGGCCGAGGGAACACTGAAGCTTTCTTT. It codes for CSVAPGRGNTEAFF.

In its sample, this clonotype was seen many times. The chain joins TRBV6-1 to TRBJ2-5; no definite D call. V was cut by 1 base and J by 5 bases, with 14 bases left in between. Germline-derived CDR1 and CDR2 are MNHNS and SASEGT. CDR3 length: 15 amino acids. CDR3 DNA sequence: TGTGCCAGCAGTGAAGTGGCGAGGTCCTGGGAGACCCAGTACTTC. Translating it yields CASSEVARSWETQYF.

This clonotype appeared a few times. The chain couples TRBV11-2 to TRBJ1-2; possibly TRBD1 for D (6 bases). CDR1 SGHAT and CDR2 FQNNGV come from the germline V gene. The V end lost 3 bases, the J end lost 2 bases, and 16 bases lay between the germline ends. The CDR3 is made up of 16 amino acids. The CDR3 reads CASSLGTPTSNYGYTF. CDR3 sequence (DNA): TGTGCCAGCAGCTTGGGGACACCCACCTCGAACTATGGCTACACCTTC.

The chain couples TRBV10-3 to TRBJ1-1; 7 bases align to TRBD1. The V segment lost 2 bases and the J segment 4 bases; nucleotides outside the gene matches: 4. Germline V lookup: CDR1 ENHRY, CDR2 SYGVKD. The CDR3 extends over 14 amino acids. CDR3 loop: CAISERGLGTEAFF. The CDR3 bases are TGTGCCATCAGTGAGAGGGGGCTGGGCACTGAAGCTTTCTTT.

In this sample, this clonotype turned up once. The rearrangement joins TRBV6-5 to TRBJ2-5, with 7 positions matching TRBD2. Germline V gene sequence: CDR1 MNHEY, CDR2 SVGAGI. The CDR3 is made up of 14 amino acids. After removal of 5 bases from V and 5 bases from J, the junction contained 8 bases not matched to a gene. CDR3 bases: TGTGCCAGCAGTGACACTAGCGTTGGGGAGACCCAGTACTTC. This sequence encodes CASSDTSVGETQYF.